Following are 27 T cell receptor beta chains from one sample sequenced in a study of T cell changes during pregnancy in multiple sclerosis. TCRdb keeps only in-frame clones here, not all; method: immunoSEQ multiplex PCR. The sample shows about 69,000 clones, about nine tenths of them seen only once. The source material was peripheral blood, sampled before pregnancy. These receptors all stem from a female donor with multiple sclerosis, enrolled in a pregnancy study.

This rearrangement joins TRBV7-6 to TRBJ2-1; 12 nucleotides line up with TRBD1. The J segment lost 6 bases and the V segment lost 5 bases, leaving 5 bases of the junction unmatched. CDR3 size: 15 residues. Germline lookup yields CDR1 SGHVS and CDR2 FNYEAQ. The CDR3 DNA sequence: TGTGCCAGCAGCAAGGGACAGGGGGCATCCAATGAGCAGTTCTTC. Encoded protein: CASSKGQGASNEQFF.

This rearrangement joins TRBV6-5 to TRBJ2-1; TRBD2 agrees at 11 bases. Germline lookup yields CDR1 MNHEY and CDR2 SVGAGI. The length of the CDR3 is 16 residues. The junction had 2 bases not matched to a gene; V was cut back by 4 bases and J by 0 bases. The CDR3 region is CASSLAGGSSYNEQFF. CDR3 DNA: TGTGCCAGCAGTTTAGCGGGGGGGAGCTCCTACAATGAGCAGTTCTTC.

V and J are TRBV19 and TRBJ1-5; D is unresolved. Germline loops: CDR1 LNHDA, CDR2 SQIVND (reference sequence). V lost 5 bases, J lost 7 bases, and 12 bases lay in between. The CDR3 runs 13 residues. In nucleotides, the CDR3 is TGTGCCAGTAGTGCTTCCAGAACCCAGCCCCAGCATTTT. It is translated as CASSASRTQPQHF. Complete variable domain (other parts from reference TRBV19 and TRBJ1-5): DGGITQSPKYLFRKEGQNVTLSCEQNLNHDAMYWYRQDPGQGLRLIYYSQIVNDFQKGDIAEGYSVSREKKESFPLTVTSAQKNPTAFYLCASSASRTQPQHFGDGTRLSIL.

The chain couples TRBV4-3 to TRBJ1-2; 9 bases map to TRBD1. CDR1 and CDR2 (germline): LGHNA, YSLEER. Losses at the gene ends were 1 base for V and 8 bases for J; bases not matched to a gene: 8. This CDR3 is built from 15 residues. The DNA of the CDR3 is TGCGCCAGCAGCCAAGTGACAGGGGGAGTGGGGGGCTACACCTTC. Translation: CASSQVTGGVGGYTF.

The chain is built from TRBV7-9 and TRBJ2-7; TRBD1 agrees at 11 bases. Germline loops: CDR1 SEHNR, CDR2 FQNEAQ (reference sequence). The CDR3 consists of 14 residues. Trimming at V came to 4 bases and at J to 4 bases, leaving 3 bases not matched to a gene. The CDR3 sequence is CASSWGQGGYEQYF. The CDR3 DNA follows: TGTGCCAGCAGCTGGGGACAGGGGGGGTACGAGCAGTACTTC.

The chain carries TRBV5-6 and TRBJ1-3, with D possibly matching TRBD1 (6 bases). This CDR3 contains 13 residues. CDR1 and CDR2 from the germline V gene are SGHDT and YYEEEE. The V and J ends lost 4 bases and 4 bases respectively, with 9 bases between them. CDR3 nucleotide sequence: TGTGCCAGCAGCGACGGACAGGGAAACACCATATATTTT. It translates to CASSDGQGNTIYF.

This chain joins TRBV5-1 and TRBJ1-1; D unclear. V shed 0 bases and J shed 8 bases, with 11 bases lying between them. CDR3 size: 13 residues. CDR1 is SGHRS and CDR2 is YFSETQ in the germline V gene. The CDR3: CASSLEFGSEAFF. The CDR3 DNA sequence: TGCGCCAGCAGCTTGGAATTCGGGTCAGAAGCTTTCTTT.

V usage is TRBV11-2 and J usage is TRBJ2-7; 8 bases are a match to TRBD2. V lost 1 base to trimming and J lost 0 bases; unmatched junction nucleotides: 8. Germline V gene lookup returns CDR1 SGHAT and CDR2 FQNNGV. This CDR3 region has 17 residues. The CDR3 DNA follows: TGTGCCAGCAGCTTAGGCCCGGGGCTAGCGGGCTCCTACGAGCAGTACTTC. Its translation: CASSLGPGLAGSYEQYF.

The J gene is TRBJ2-1, the V gene TRBV6-1; 8 bases align to TRBD2. After removal of 4 bases from V and 1 base from J, the junction contained 6 bases not matched to a gene. The germline gives CDR1 MNHNS, CDR2 SASEGT. The CDR3 consists of 16 residues. CDR3 in amino acids: CASSVLVAGSYNEQFF. DNA of the CDR3: TGTGCCAGCAGTGTATTAGTAGCGGGGTCCTACAATGAGCAGTTCTTC.

The rearrangement uses TRBV29-1 and TRBJ2-7; 10 bases are a match to TRBD1. Germline V gives CDR1 SQVTM, CDR2 ANQGSEA. This CDR3 is 14 amino acids long. Losses at the gene ends were 6 bases for V and 0 bases for J; bases not matched to a gene: 5. The DNA of the CDR3 is TGCAGCGTGGGGGGACAGGGGTTCTCCTACGAGCAGTACTTC. Amino acids: CSVGGQGFSYEQYF.

The genes are TRBV19 and TRBJ1-5; 10 bases align to TRBD1. The CDR3 covers 15 residues. J was trimmed by 9 bases and V by 3 bases; bases with no gene match: 8. The germline V gene encodes CDR1 LNHDA and CDR2 SQIVND (reference sequence). Written as DNA, the CDR3 is TGTGCCAGTAGTATCGCCCGGGACAGGGGAAGGCCCCAGCATTTT. Its protein product is CASSIARDRGRPQHF.

The chain is built from TRBV19 and TRBJ2-7; 7 bases match TRBD1. J was trimmed by 0 bases and V by 8 bases; bases with no gene match: 13. This CDR3 contains 16 residues. The V gene's germline CDR1 is LNHDA and CDR2 SQIVND (reference sequence). The CDR3 loop is CASCRDSISSSYEQYF. CDR3 nucleotide sequence: TGTGCCAGTTGCCGGGACAGTATTTCCAGCTCCTACGAGCAGTACTTC.

This chain links TRBV7-2 with TRBJ2-7; 9 bases line up with TRBD2. The CDR3 runs 16 residues. Germline CDR1 is SGHTA and CDR2 is FQGNSA. With 1 base clipped from V and 5 bases from J, the junction kept 9 bases outside the gene matches. The CDR3 spells CASSLGALSGRDEQYF. CDR3 coding DNA: TGTGCCAGCAGCTTAGGGGCCCTTAGCGGGAGAGACGAGCAGTACTTC.

The CDR3 DNA follows: TGCGCCAGCAGCTTGAACCCGTCGAGCTCCTACAATGAGCAGTTCTTC. Protein product: CASSLNPSSSYNEQFF. The genes are TRBV5-1 and TRBJ2-1; D gene unclear. Trimming took off 1 base at V and 0 bases at J, with 11 bases between the two ends. In germline, CDR1 is SGHRS, CDR2 YFSETQ. This CDR3 contains 16 residues. Full variable domain (missing parts from reference TRBV5-1 and TRBJ2-1): KAGVTQTPRYLIKTRGQQVTLSCSPISGHRSVSWYQQTPGQGLQFLFEYFSETQRNKGNFPGRFSGRQFSNSRSEMNVSTLELGDSALYLCASSLNPSSSYNEQFFGPGTRLTVL.

This clone was detected only once. This rearrangement joins TRBV18 to TRBJ2-3; no definite D call. Trimming removed 4 bases at V and 2 bases at J, with 4 bases between. Germline CDR1 and CDR2: KGHSH and LQKENI. The CDR3 spans 12 residues. The CDR3, as DNA: TGTGCCAGCTCACTATACACAGATACGCAGTATTTT. This sequence encodes CASSLYTDTQYF.

The gene calls are TRBV6-6 and TRBJ1-2; 9 bases are a match to TRBD1. V shed 2 bases and J 8 bases; nucleotides not matched to a gene: 6. CDR1 and CDR2 (germline): MNHNY, SVGAGI (reference sequence). This CDR3 spans 14 amino acids. For the CDR3, the DNA is TGTGCCAGCAGTTACCCGGACAGGGGTAGGGGCTACACCTTC. Translating it yields CASSYPDRGRGYTF.

J is TRBJ1-2 and V is TRBV18; D might be TRBD1 (5 bases). Between the trimmed V and J ends, which lost 1 base and 6 bases, there was a span of 21 bases. Germline V lookup: CDR1 KGHSH, CDR2 LQKENI. The CDR3 has 17 residues. CDR3 sequence (DNA): TGTGCCAGCTCACCACGGGTCGGCGGGGGTAATAATGATGGCTACACCTTC. This codes for CASSPRVGGGNNDGYTF.

The rearrangement joins TRBV27 to TRBJ2-5, with 7 nucleotides matching TRBD1. The J segment lost 3 bases and the V segment lost 6 bases, leaving 7 bases of the junction unmatched. The CDR3 has 14 amino acids. Germline CDR1 reads MNHEY; CDR2 reads SMNVEV (reference sequence). The CDR3 DNA is TGTGCCAGCAGACTCTCGGGACAGAAAGAGACCCAGTACTTC. Translation gives CASRLSGQKETQYF.

CDR3 nucleotides: TGTGCCAGTAGTATGACAAGGTCTCTCTCTGGAAACACCATATATTTT. Translation: CASSMTRSLSGNTIYF. This sequence joins TRBV19 and TRBJ1-3; D is uncertain. The CDR3 loop spans 16 amino acids. The V gene lost 3 bases and the J gene lost 0 bases, with 12 bases spanning the gap. Germline CDR1 reads LNHDA; CDR2 reads SQIVND (reference sequence).

V and J are TRBV6-5 and TRBJ2-7; the D gene is possibly TRBD2 (6 bases). CDR3 length: 14 amino acids. V gave up 4 bases and J gave up 7 bases, with 17 bases separating them. The germline V gene encodes CDR1 MNHEY and CDR2 SVGAGI. CDR3 DNA: TGTGCCAGCAGTTCTCTATATCCGGCGGGGGAGCAGTACTTC. This gives the protein CASSSLYPAGEQYF.

The chain combines TRBV7-8 with TRBJ2-7, with D maybe TRBD1 (5 bases). Trimming took 2 bases from V and 1 from J, leaving 9 bases between them. Germline loops: CDR1 SGHVS, CDR2 FQNEAQ. CDR3 size: 14 residues. This chain's CDR3 is CASSLSAGSYEQYF. For the CDR3, the DNA is TGTGCCAGCAGCTTAAGCGCAGGGTCCTACGAGCAGTACTTC.

The V call is TRBV7-2, the J call TRBJ2-7; D is ambiguous. The V gene lost 1 base and the J gene lost 3 bases, with 7 bases spanning the gap. The CDR3 has 13 amino acids. CDR1 and CDR2 (germline): SGHTA, FQGNSA. CDR3 sequence: CASSLGAVYEQYF. For the CDR3, the DNA is TGTGCCAGCAGCTTAGGTGCAGTCTACGAGCAGTACTTC.

The CDR3 loop is CASRGTGDGYTF. CDR3 sequence (DNA): TGCGCCAGCAGAGGTACAGGGGATGGCTACACCTTC. The chain has TRBV5-1 and TRBJ1-2; 7 bases match TRBD1. V gave up 5 bases and J gave up 6 bases; unmatched junction bases: 4. From germline, CDR1 is SGHRS and CDR2 YFSETQ. This CDR3 has 12 amino acids. Full variable domain (missing parts from reference TRBV5-1 and TRBJ1-2): KAGVTQTPRYLIKTRGQQVTLSCSPISGHRSVSWYQQTPGQGLQFLFEYFSETQRNKGNFPGRFSGRQFSNSRSEMNVSTLELGDSALYLCASRGTGDGYTFGSGTRLTVV.

The chain carries TRBV4-3 and TRBJ2-7; 9 bases are shared with TRBD1. The CDR3 totals 18 residues. The J segment lost 4 bases and the V segment lost 1 base, leaving 14 bases of the junction unmatched. Germline CDR1 is LGHNA and CDR2 is YSLEER. CDR3 in amino acids: CASSQGYGSGQGTYEQYF. Here the CDR3 DNA reads TGCGCCAGCAGCCAAGGGTACGGTTCCGGACAGGGGACATACGAGCAGTACTTC.

This chain connects TRBV7-2 to TRBJ2-3; 9 bases are a match to TRBD2. CDR3 length: 16 amino acids. V was pared by 1 base and J by 5 bases, with 7 bases of the junction left unmatched. The germline V gene has CDR1 SGHTA and CDR2 FQGNSA. The CDR3 is CASSLVGAGGGDTQYF. The CDR3 nucleotides read TGTGCCAGCAGCTTAGTCGGGGCGGGAGGGGGAGATACGCAGTATTTT.

The chain couples TRBV5-1 to TRBJ2-5; 9 nucleotides align to TRBD2. Per germline, CDR1 SGHRS and CDR2 YFSETQ. Trimming took 2 bases from V and 1 from J; bases not matched to a gene: 3. The CDR3 totals 15 residues. The CDR3 sequence: CASSFTSGRQETQYF. As DNA, the CDR3 is TGCGCCAGCAGCTTTACTAGCGGGCGCCAAGAGACCCAGTACTTC.

The genes are TRBV18 and TRBJ2-1, with 7 bases fitting TRBD1. Looked up from germline, CDR1 is KGHSH and CDR2 is LQKENI. V was pared by 3 bases and J by 13 bases, with 6 bases of the junction left unmatched. There are 12 residues in the CDR3. The CDR3 sequence is CASSPRQGEQFF. Here the CDR3 DNA reads TGTGCCAGCTCACCCAGACAGGGAGAACAGTTCTTC. The full variable domain, in which reference TRBV18 and TRBJ2-1 provide the parts outside the CDR3, is NAGVMQNPRHLVRRRGQEARLRCSPMKGHSHVYWYRQLPEEGLKFMVYLQKENIIDESGMPKERFSAEFPKEGPSILRIQQVVRGDSAAYFCASSPRQGEQFFGPGTRLTVL.